Reported below is one T cell receptor (beta chain). Its antigen is currently unknown. PCR employed 60 Vbeta and 13 Jbeta primers. Profiled with immunoSEQ multiplex PCR; TCRdb holds only in-frame clones, not every one. Of approximately 99,000 clones in the sample, around 81% were seen once. These data originate in a study of cytomegalovirus exposure and HLA in healthy donors. General observations from the study: A later analysis appeared to link common viral pathogens to several of the most significant clusters. Later on, an analysis tied some 17,000 TCR beta sequences to HLA alleles at 0.05 false discovery rate. Reports showed the classifier diagnosing cytomegalovirus status with high specificity and sensitivity.

The V end was cut by 5 bases, the J end by 6 bases, with 11 bases between. This CDR3 is built from 12 residues. Germline lookup yields CDR1 MDHEN and CDR2 SYDVKM. Unrecorded immune exposures were likely, despite nominal health at sampling. The sample comprised PBMCs. The receptor comes from a man aged 40-55 years in good health and CMV-seropositive. The chain joins TRBV28 to TRBJ2-7; the D is unclear. The CDR3 region has the DNA TGTGCCAGCAGTAAACTTCGATTCGAGCAGTACTTC. Encoded protein: CASSKLRFEQYF.